This is a list of T cell receptor beta chains from one sample in a study of blood T cell repertoires in COVID-19. Using immunoSEQ multiplex PCR, the repertoire was profiled, and TCRdb retains in-frame clones only, with some absent. The sample shows about 200,000 clones, approximately 90% of them seen only once. The sequenced sample was peripheral blood. The receptor source for this set is a woman aged 40 to 55 with acute or convalescent COVID-19. The CDR3 runs from the conserved cysteine through the conserved F or W. The order of the fields is CDR3 protein, CDR3 DNA, V gene, D gene, J gene, CDR3 length, clone size. A D gene is named only where the DNA matches it firmly. Clone size is not always given. Where it is, it says once, few, many or a class for expanded clones.

CASSEGQFTEAFF,TGCGCCAGCAGTGAGGGGCAGTTCACTGAAGCTTTCTTT,TRBV10-2,-,TRBJ1-1,13,-
CASSTRSSYNSPLHF,TGTGCCAGCAGTACCCGTAGCTCCTATAATTCACCCCTCCACTTT,TRBV25-1,-,TRBJ1-6,15,-
CASSGSSSYNSPLHF,TGTGCCAGCAGTGGGTCTAGCTCCTATAATTCACCCCTCCACTTT,TRBV2,-,TRBJ1-6,15,-
CASSVDGGFGNTIYF,TGTGCCAGCAGCGTAGATGGAGGGTTTGGAAACACCATATATTTT,TRBV9,-,TRBJ1-3,15,once
CASSQERSSGVNTGELFF,TGTGCCAGCAGCCAAGAAAGGTCTAGCGGGGTTAACACCGGGGAGCTGTTTTTT,TRBV3-1/TRBV3-2,TRBD2,TRBJ2-2,18,many
CASSLDLNGTGVYNEQFF,TGTGCCAGCAGTTTAGACCTAAATGGGACAGGAGTTTACAATGAGCAGTTCTTC,TRBV28,TRBD1,TRBJ2-1,18,-
CASSPFGTGAEKLFF,TGTGCCAGCAGTCCCTTCGGGACAGGGGCTGAAAAACTGTTTTTT,TRBV6-5,TRBD1,TRBJ1-4,15,-
CASSPGTGGGETQYF,TGTGCCAGCAGCCCCGGGACAGGGGGCGGAGAGACCCAGTACTTC,TRBV5-6,TRBD1,TRBJ2-5,15,-
CASSFGTTTGGETQYF,TGTGCCAGCAGCTTTGGGACTACGACGGGGGGAGAGACCCAGTACTTC,TRBV5-4,TRBD2,TRBJ2-5,16,-
CASGFGRDVLSSYNEQFF,TGTGCTAGTGGTTTTGGGCGGGACGTACTCAGCTCCTACAATGAGCAGTTCTTC,TRBV12-5,-,TRBJ2-1,18,-
CSSLDPRGGVAFF,TGCAGCAGCCTCGACCCAAGGGGAGGAGTAGCTTTCTTT,TRBV29-1,-,TRBJ1-1,13,-
CASSLIVGLDEQFF,TGTGCCAGCAGCTTAATCGTGGGCTTGGATGAGCAGTTCTTC,TRBV7-2,-,TRBJ2-1,14,-
CASSILTPAGQETQYF,TGTGCCAGTAGTATCCTCACCCCAGCGGGGCAAGAGACCCAGTACTTC,TRBV19,TRBD2,TRBJ2-5,16,-
CASSVTTGWANEQFF,TGTGCCAGCAGTGTCACGACAGGGTGGGCGAATGAGCAGTTCTTC,TRBV6-6,TRBD1,TRBJ2-1,15,-
CASSLTGGLPTEAFF,TGTGCCAGCAGCTTGACAGGGGGGTTGCCCACTGAAGCTTTCTTT,TRBV13,TRBD1,TRBJ1-1,15,-
CASSNPRGQGGNTEAFF,TGTGCCAGTAGTAACCCCAGGGGACAGGGGGGTAACACTGAAGCTTTCTTT,TRBV19,TRBD1,TRBJ1-1,17,-
CAIRPKGGLDGYTF,TGTGCCATCAGACCGAAGGGGGGGCTTGATGGCTACACCTTC,TRBV10-3,-,TRBJ1-2,14,-
CASGRTVVSEAFF,TGTGCCAGCGGCAGGACAGTAGTCTCTGAAGCTTTCTTT,TRBV9,-,TRBJ1-1,13,-
CATRGDRGHYGYTF,TGTGCCACCCGTGGGGACAGGGGGCACTATGGCTACACCTTC,TRBV10-3,TRBD1,TRBJ1-2,14,-
CASSPVSSNYGYTF,TGTGCCAGCAGCCCTGTTTCGAGCAACTATGGCTACACCTTC,TRBV5-6,-,TRBJ1-2,14,-
CASSGAGGHWNTEAFF,TGCGCCAGCAGCGGGGCGGGGGGACACTGGAACACTGAAGCTTTCTTT,TRBV5-1,-,TRBJ1-1,16,-
CASSVARQGLYGYTF,TGTGCCAGCAGCGTAGCCCGACAGGGACTCTATGGCTACACCTTC,TRBV9,TRBD1,TRBJ1-2,15,-
CASSEESYRLTEAFF,TGTGCCAGCAGTGAGGAGTCGTACAGGCTCACTGAAGCTTTCTTT,TRBV6-1,-,TRBJ1-1,15,-
CASSSRRWNTGELFF,TGTGCCAGTAGTAGCCGCAGGTGGAACACCGGGGAGCTGTTTTTT,TRBV19,-,TRBJ2-2,15,once
CASSGGGLAGRGRISYNEQFF,TGTGCCAGCAGCGGGGGGGGGCTAGCGGGACGAGGGAGGATCTCCTACAATGAGCAGTTCTTC,TRBV9,TRBD2,TRBJ2-1,21,-
CASSPRPFEGGGANVLTF,TGCGCCAGCAGCCCACGACCATTTGAGGGCGGTGGGGCCAACGTCCTGACTTTC,TRBV4-1,-,TRBJ2-6,18,-
CATSRVREIYGYTF,TGTGCCACCAGCAGAGTTAGGGAGATTTATGGCTACACCTTC,TRBV15,-,TRBJ1-2,14,-
CASSWGQRNEQFF,TGTGCCAGCAGTTGGGGACAGAGGAATGAGCAGTTCTTC,TRBV2,TRBD1,TRBJ2-1,13,-
CASELQEGAKNIQYF,TGTGCCAGCGAGCTGCAGGAGGGGGCCAAAAACATTCAGTACTTC,TRBV2,-,TRBJ2-4,15,-
CASSPFDRAGANVLTF,TGTGCCAGCTCACCATTCGACAGGGCTGGGGCCAACGTCCTGACTTTC,TRBV18,TRBD1,TRBJ2-6,16,-
CASSFTRASTDTQYF,TGTGCCAGCAGTTTTACTAGGGCCAGCACAGATACGCAGTATTTT,TRBV5-4,-,TRBJ2-3,15,-
CASSQDRRLTEAFF,TGTGCCAGCAGCCAAGACAGGAGGTTGACTGAAGCTTTCTTT,TRBV14,-,TRBJ1-1,14,once
CASSLGLNTEAFF,TGTGCCAGCAGCTTGGGCTTGAACACTGAAGCTTTCTTT,TRBV11-2,-,TRBJ1-1,13,once
CASSQVLAAVQETQYF,TGCGCCAGCAGCCAAGTTCTAGCAGCTGTCCAGGAGACCCAGTACTTC,TRBV4-1,-,TRBJ2-5,16,-
CASTTGTGSDTQYF,TGCGCCAGCACCACCGGGACAGGGTCAGATACGCAGTATTTT,TRBV5-1,TRBD1,TRBJ2-3,14,-
CASSLSGMDIQYF,TGTGCCAGCAGTTTATCCGGTATGGACATTCAGTACTTC,TRBV27,-,TRBJ2-4,13,-
CATSEVDRDPQYF,TGTGCCACCAGTGAGGTTGACAGGGACCCACAGTATTTT,TRBV24-1,TRBD1,TRBJ2-3,13,-
CASSEAWPRGFYNSPLHF,TGTGCCAGCAGTGAAGCCTGGCCTAGAGGTTTCTATAATTCACCCCTCCACTTT,TRBV6-1,-,TRBJ1-6,18,-
CASSGRDLGEKLFF,TGTGCCAGCAGCGGCCGGGACTTGGGGGAAAAACTGTTTTTT,TRBV9,-,TRBJ1-4,14,once
CAWSVRFRVTEAFF,TGTGCCTGGAGTGTACGCTTCAGGGTTACTGAAGCTTTCTTT,TRBV30,-,TRBJ1-1,14,-
CASGGENYGYTF,TGTGCCAGCGGAGGGGAGAACTATGGCTACACCTTC,TRBV28,-,TRBJ1-2,12,-
CASSLGIGNTIYF,TGTGCCAGCAGCTTGGGTATAGGAAACACCATATATTTT,TRBV5-4,-,TRBJ1-3,13,-
CASSRTGAAPLYNEQFF,TGCGCCAGCAGTAGGACAGGGGCCGCGCCCCTCTACAATGAGCAGTTCTTC,TRBV5-1,TRBD1,TRBJ2-1,17,-
CASSIGTGDEKLFF,TGTGCCAGTAGTATCGGGACAGGCGATGAAAAACTGTTTTTT,TRBV19,TRBD1,TRBJ1-4,14,-
CASSLGGTGGPHYNEQFF,TGTGCCAGCAGCTTGGGGGGCACGGGGGGGCCTCACTACAATGAGCAGTTCTTC,TRBV5-4,TRBD2,TRBJ2-1,18,-
CASSVETANNYGYTF,TGTGCCAGTAGTGTCGAGACAGCTAATAACTATGGCTACACCTTC,TRBV19,-,TRBJ1-2,15,-
CASRTDSNEKLFF,TGCGCCAGCAGGACAGACTCTAATGAAAAACTGTTTTTT,TRBV5-1,-,TRBJ1-4,13,-
CASSPRTSNTGELFF,TGCGCCAGCAGCCCGAGGACTAGTAACACCGGGGAGCTGTTTTTT,TRBV5-1,TRBD2,TRBJ2-2,15,-
CASSLVRGPPDTQYF,TGTGCCAGCAGCTTGGTTCGAGGGCCACCAGATACGCAGTATTTT,TRBV5-8,-,TRBJ2-3,15,-
CASSSSGGFVLNTIYF,TGCGCCAGCAGCTCTTCGGGGGGCTTCGTGCTAAACACCATATATTTT,TRBV5-1,-,TRBJ1-3,16,-
CASTQGRARGRFSEAFF,TGCGCCAGCACTCAAGGACGAGCCAGGGGGCGTTTCTCTGAAGCTTTCTTT,TRBV4-1,TRBD1,TRBJ1-1,17,-
CASSVERGQNIQYF,TGTGCCAGCAGCGTCGAGCGGGGGCAAAACATTCAGTACTTC,TRBV5-4,TRBD2,TRBJ2-4,14,-
CASLGRDRSGNTIYF,TGTGCCAGTCTGGGTCGGGACAGATCGGGAAACACCATATATTTT,TRBV19,TRBD1,TRBJ1-3,15,once
CASRKTQNSPLHF,TGTGCCAGCAGAAAGACACAAAATTCACCCCTCCACTTT,TRBV6-5,-,TRBJ1-6,13,-